Presented here are 29 T cell receptor beta chains from one specimen sequenced in a study of tumor and adjacent non-tumor tissue in lung cancer. Three rounds of nested PCR, following a modified ARM-PCR protocol, produced the TCRbeta library. TCRdb re-derived calls from the multiplex PCR reads in MiXCR, one entry per CDR3 protein. The table records approximately 82,000 distinct CDR3 sequences, approximately 82% of them present only once. No cell sorting was done before RNA was extracted from the tissue. More than 3 cm separated this lung sample from the edge of the tumor. Sequencing input: distant non-tumor lung tissue. These receptor sequences come from a man in his sixties or seventies with non-small cell lung cancer.

As for this clonotype: Its ends do not fully match the called genes, so a read error is possible. Here the CDR3 DNA reads TGTGCTAGCAGTTCCCAACTTAAGACCCGGTACTTC. Translating gives CASSSQLKTRYF. The rearrangement links TRBV6-2 or TRBV6-3 to TRBJ2-5, with D uncertain. There are 12 residues in the CDR3. Per the germline V gene, CDR1 is MNHEY and CDR2 is SVGEGT.

This clonotype was seen ten or more times. The chain carries TRBV10-1 and TRBJ1-2, with 12 bases matching TRBD1. CDR3 length: 14 amino acids. Looked up from germline, CDR1 is WNHNN and CDR2 is SYGVQD (reference sequence). V shed 5 bases and J 8 bases; nucleotides not matched to a gene: 6. The CDR3 coding sequence is TGCGCCAGCAGTCCCGGGACAGGGGGCGAAGGCTACACCTTC. Translating gives CASSPGTGGEGYTF.

This chain joins TRBV11-3 and TRBJ2-2; TRBD2 agrees at 9 bases. This CDR3 region has 16 residues. Germline trimming cut 9 bases from V and 9 bases from J; bases unmatched to any gene: 17. The V gene's germline CDR1 is SGHNT and CDR2 YENEEA. CDR3: CARSSRAVAGARELFF. Here the CDR3 DNA reads TGTGCCAGGAGCAGCCGGGCGGTAGCGGGGGCCCGGGAGCTGTTTTTT.

This clonotype has only a few counts. The chain couples TRBV5-4 to TRBJ1-1; TRBD1 is a possible D gene (6 bases). V lost 6 bases, J lost 1 base, and 10 bases lay in between. The CDR3 spans 13 residues. Germline CDR1 and CDR2: SGHNT and YYREEE (reference sequence). The CDR3 loop is CASNSGQNTEAFF. CDR3 DNA sequence: TGTGCCAGCAACTCGGGACAGAACACTGAAGCTTTCTTT.

The chain is built from TRBV6-2 or TRBV6-3 and TRBJ1-5, with TRBD1 matching over 11 bases. The V gene end was trimmed by 0 bases and the J gene end by 9 bases; junction bases not matched to a gene: 4. CDR3 length: 15 amino acids. From germline, CDR1 is MNHEY and CDR2 SVGEGT. Here the CDR3 reads CASSYSGQGVRPQHF. The CDR3 DNA reads as TGTGCCAGCAGTTACTCGGGACAGGGGGTTCGGCCCCAGCATTTT.

This clonotype is classed as medium-sized (0.01 to 0.1%). This sequence joins TRBV11-2 and TRBJ2-3; 10 bases align to TRBD1. The CDR3 spans 14 residues. Looked up from germline, CDR1 is SGHAT and CDR2 is FQNNGV. The V gene end was trimmed by 4 bases and the J gene end by 6 bases; junction bases not matched to a gene: 4. CDR3 in amino acids: CASSSTGGSDTQYF. CDR3 nucleotides: TGTGCCAGCAGCTCGACAGGGGGCTCGGATACGCAGTATTTT. The variable domain in full, with the rest retrieved from reference TRBV11-2 and TRBJ2-3, is EAGVAQSPRYKIIEKRQSVAFWCNPISGHATLYWYQQILGQGPKLLIQFQNNGVVDDSQLPKDRFSAERLKGVDSTLKIQPAKLEDSAVYLCASSSTGGSDTQYFGPGTRLTVL.

As regards this clonotype: The conserved final phenylalanine or tryptophan is absent from the CDR3, which likely points to a read error. The chain is built from TRBV11-2 and TRBJ1-6; the D gene is possibly TRBD1 (5 bases). V dropped 1 base and J dropped 5 bases, with 15 bases sitting between them. The CDR3 loop spans 17 amino acids. Per germline, CDR1 SGHAT and CDR2 FQNNGV. CDR3 region: CASSLVRQGANNSPLHI. CDR3 coding DNA: TGTGCCAGCAGCTTAGTCCGACAAGGGGCTAATAATTCACCCCTCCACATT.

Notes on this clonotype: A junction end diverges from the germline sequence, so it may reflect a read error. The J gene is TRBJ1-1, the V gene TRBV20-1, with TRBD1 matching 7 bases. CDR1 is DFQATT, CDR2 SNEGSKA, per germline (reference sequence). The CDR3 loop spans 17 amino acids. This CDR3 reads CSARDETGFRPNTEAFF. CDR3 sequence (DNA): TGCAGCGCTAGAGACGAGACAGGGTTCCGACCGAACACTGAAGCTTTCTTT.

The V and J genes are TRBV5-1 and TRBJ1-1; D may be TRBD1 (6 bases). The CDR3 sequence is 14 residues long. Looked up from germline, CDR1 is SGHRS and CDR2 is YFSETQ. V gave up 8 bases and J gave up 5 bases, with 19 bases separating them. CDR3 coding DNA: TGCGCCAGAGGACTAAGAGGGGGAGAGACTGAAGCTTTCTTT. This codes for CARGLRGGETEAFF.

The chain joins TRBV7-8 to TRBJ2-2; D is unresolved. The CDR3 runs to 15 residues. CDR1 SGHVS and CDR2 FQNEAQ come from the germline V gene. The V and J ends lost 1 base and 7 bases respectively, with 13 bases between them. The CDR3: CASSLETVVIGELFF. The DNA for the CDR3 is TGTGCCAGCAGCTTAGAGACGGTGGTTATCGGGGAGCTGTTTTTT.

In the case of this clonotype: One end of the junction varies from germline; a read error may be responsible. V usage is TRBV29-1 and J usage is TRBJ1-1; no reliable D call. Looked up from germline, CDR1 is SQVTM and CDR2 is ANQGSEA. The CDR3 length is 12 residues. Written as DNA, the CDR3 is TGCCGCGTTGATGTGGGGAACACTGAAGCTTTCTTT. Translated: CRVDVGNTEAFF.

With respect to this clonotype: The germline gene is not matched at one end of the junction; a read error may be the cause. The chain links TRBV16 to TRBJ1-6; D not certain. CDR3 length: 13 residues. The germline CDR1 and CDR2 sequences are KGHSY and FQNENV. The CDR3 nucleotides read TGTGCCTGCAGTCCAACTAAGAATTCACCCCTCCACTTT. Protein product: CACSPTKNSPLHF.

A word on this clonotype: It may be a read error: a sequence one base away is much more abundant. The chain couples TRBV29-1 to TRBJ1-1; D is possibly TRBD1 (6 bases). Trimming removed 4 bases at V and 7 bases at J, with 13 bases between. The CDR3 has 12 amino acids. Per germline, CDR1 SQVTM and CDR2 ANQGSEA. The CDR3 sequence is CSVVRGTNEAFF. Written as DNA, the CDR3 is TGCAGCGTTGTTAGGGGGACGAATGAAGCTTTCTTT.

Worth noting for this clonotype: A junction boundary mismatches the germline segment, possibly from a read error. J is TRBJ2-6 and V is TRBV4-3; D is perhaps TRBD2 (6 bases). The CDR3 consists of 16 residues. The germline CDR1 and CDR2 sequences are LGHNA and YSLEER. The CDR3 nucleotides read TGCGCCAGCAGCCCCTCACGGGGGTCTGGGGTCAACGTCCTGACTTTC. Residues: CASSPSRGSGVNVLTF.

The chain uses TRBV5-8 and TRBJ2-7; TRBD1 aligns across 10 bases. The CDR3 length is 14 residues. Germline-derived CDR1 and CDR2 are SGHTS and YDEGEE. The V segment lost 4 bases and the J segment 6 bases; nucleotides outside the gene matches: 7. Written as DNA, the CDR3 is TGTGCCAGCAGCAAAAGACAGGGGGCCAGCGAGCAGTACTTC. Translation: CASSKRQGASEQYF.

As concerns this clonotype: Compared with germline, one end of the junction differs, possibly owing to a read error. V and J are TRBV6-5 and TRBJ2-3; TRBD1 might be the D (5 bases). Per germline, CDR1 MNHEY and CDR2 SVGAGI. The CDR3 is 13 amino acids. The CDR3 loop is CVSSYRRTDTQYF. The CDR3, as DNA: TGTGTCAGCAGTTACAGGCGCACAGATACGCAGTATTTT.

The sample holds many counts of this clonotype. The rearrangement links TRBV6-5 to TRBJ1-5, with D tentatively TRBD1 (6 bases). The germline CDR1 and CDR2 sequences are MNHEY and SVGAGI. The CDR3 covers 14 residues. V lost 10 bases and J 4 bases, leaving 17 bases between the germline ends. CDR3 sequence reads: CATWGAGGNQPQHF. In nucleotides, the CDR3 is TGTGCCACCTGGGGGGCGGGAGGGAATCAGCCCCAGCATTTT.

Many counts were recorded for this clonotype. CDR3 region: CSVEVWDSHYNEQFF. The CDR3 DNA sequence: TGCAGCGTTGAAGTTTGGGACAGCCATTACAATGAGCAGTTCTTC. The genes are TRBV29-1 and TRBJ2-1, with 7 bases that match TRBD1. Germline CDR1 reads SQVTM; CDR2 reads ANQGSEA. J was trimmed by 4 bases and V by 1 base; bases with no gene match: 7. This CDR3 region has 15 residues.

On this clonotype itself: Likely a read error: the CDR3 ends without its conserved phenylalanine or tryptophan. The rearrangement joins TRBV11-2 to TRBJ2-1; D remains ambiguous. Per the germline V gene, CDR1 is SGHAT and CDR2 is FQNNGV. This CDR3 has 11 residues. CDR3 bases: TGTGCCAACAGCCCGGGCAATGAACAGTTCTAC. Its translation: CANSPGNEQFY.

Note on this clonotype: The junction shows a germline mismatch at one end, possibly a read error. The chain combines TRBV11-2 with TRBJ2-2, with D possibly TRBD1 on 5 matching bases. Germline lookup yields CDR1 SGHAT and CDR2 FQNNGV. The CDR3 consists of 16 residues. CDR3 sequence: CASSLVDTGVAGEPFF. The CDR3 DNA is TGTGCCAGCAGCTTAGTGGACACAGGTGTTGCCGGTGAGCCGTTTTTT. The full variable domain, with the rest looked up from reference TRBV11-2 and TRBJ2-2, is EAGVAQSPRYKIIEKRQSVAFWCNPISGHATLYWYQQILGQGPKLLIQFQNNGVVDDSQLPKDRFSAERLKGVDSTLKIQPAKLEDSAVYLCASSLVDTGVAGEPFFGEGSRLTVL.

The chain recombines TRBV4-2 with TRBJ2-5; no definite D call. Germline V CDR1 and CDR2: LGHNA, YNFKEQ. Trimming shortened V by 2 bases and J by 5 bases, and 12 bases separated the two germline ends. This CDR3 comprises 14 residues. The CDR3 region has the DNA TGTGCCAGCAGCCAACATCAGGCACCCGAGACCCAGTACTTC. Translation: CASSQHQAPETQYF.

As concerns this clonotype: Compared with germline, one end of the junction differs, possibly owing to a read error. V usage is TRBV29-1 and J usage is TRBJ2-5; TRBD1 is a possible D gene (6 bases). The CDR3 is made up of 13 amino acids. Germline V lookup: CDR1 SQVTM, CDR2 ANQGSEA. This CDR3 reads CSVADRPQETQYF. The CDR3 DNA reads TGCAGTGTGGCCGACAGGCCCCAAGAGACCCAGTATTTC. Using reference TRBV29-1 and TRBJ2-5 for the parts outside the CDR3, the full variable domain is SAVISQKPSRDICQRGTSLTIQCQVDSQVTMMFWYRQQPGQSLTLIATANQGSEATYESGFVIDKFPISRPNLTFSTLTVSNMSPEDSSIYLCSVADRPQETQYFGPGTRLLVL.

Concerning this clonotype itself: The junction differs from germline at one of its ends, possibly a read error. The rearrangement joins TRBV11-3 to TRBJ2-1; D possibly matches TRBD1 or TRBD2 (5 bases each). CDR3 length equals 16 residues. CDR1 and CDR2 (germline): SGHNT, YENEEA. CDR3 residues: CACSLASGTAYNEHFF. CDR3 sequence (DNA): TGTGCCTGCAGCTTGGCCTCCGGGACGGCCTACAATGAGCATTTCTTC.

As regards this clonotype: It is likely a read error, because the conserved phenylalanine at the end of the CDR3 is missing. The V call is TRBV29-1, the J call TRBJ2-4; weak D call: TRBD1 (6 bases). Germline V gene lookup returns CDR1 SQVTM and CDR2 ANQGSEA. The CDR3 has 11 residues. CDR3 nucleotides: TGTAGCGTTGAAGGGGGAGACATTCAGTACTCC. It translates to CSVEGGDIQYS.

This clonotype was seen repeatedly, ten times or more. For the CDR3, the DNA is TGTGCCAGCAGTTTATTAGCGGGGGGCACCGAGCAGTACTTC. Translation: CASSLLAGGTEQYF. This rearrangement joins TRBV12-3 or TRBV12-4 to TRBJ2-7, with 10 bases that match TRBD2. The V and J ends lost 2 bases and 6 bases, in that order; junction bases with no gene match: 4. The CDR3 is made up of 14 amino acids.

Details on this clonotype: The conserved phenylalanine or tryptophan is not found at the CDR3 terminus, so this likely reflects a read error. Written as DNA, the CDR3 is TGCGCCGGTGTCGAAGGGGATACGCAGTATCTT. It encodes CAGVEGDTQYL. The V and J genes are TRBV5-1 and TRBJ2-3; D not resolved. This CDR3 is 11 amino acids long. Deletions cut 10 bases from V and 6 bases from J, with 12 bases between. CDR1 is SGHRS and CDR2 is YFSETQ in the germline V gene.

Comments on this clonotype: A single base separates this from a much larger clone, so it may be a read error. V usage is TRBV5-6 and J usage is TRBJ2-5; D uncertain. Per the germline V gene, CDR1 is SGHDT and CDR2 is YYEEEE. The CDR3 is 15 amino acids. CDR3 in amino acids: CASSFRSAPVEIQYF. CDR3 nucleotide sequence: TGTGCCAGCAGCTTCCGATCGGCCCCAGTGGAGATCCAGTACTTC.

As to this clonotype: With a much larger clone just one base away, this may be a read error. The J gene is TRBJ1-5, the V gene TRBV12-3 or TRBV12-4; 7 bases align to TRBD1. The CDR3 covers 16 residues. Trimming removed 5 bases from V and 1 base from J; junction bases left unmatched: 8. Here the CDR3 DNA reads TGTGCCAGCAGTCTCATGCAGGGGGTGAGCAATCAGCCCCAGCATTTT. It translates to CASSLMQGVSNQPQHF.

Note on this clonotype: An end of the junction differs from the germline gene, which may be a read error. This chain links TRBV28 with TRBJ1-1; D gene ambiguous. Germline V gives CDR1 MDHEN, CDR2 SYDVKM. The CDR3 covers 15 residues. The CDR3 nucleotides are TGTGCCAGCAGATTATGGTCCAGTTACTACACTGAAGCTTTCTTT. Translation: CASRLWSSYYTEAFF.